This T cell receptor (beta chain) was obtained from a study of cytomegalovirus exposure and HLA in healthy donors. Only one count was recorded for this clone. Its target is not known. Donors counted as nominally healthy when sampled, yet unrecorded immune exposures were likely. 13 Jbeta primers and 60 Vbeta primers were used for the PCR. Authors' methods: In a later analysis, about 12 million of approximately 86 million unique beta chains occurred in at least two donors. Clones were read by immunoSEQ multiplex PCR, and TCRdb kept only the in-frame ones, dropping some. The V and J calls and clone size were taken over from that table, and D and trimming were inferred from the DNA. The sample consists of around 76,000 clones, approximately 81% of them appearing once. Germline assignment: CDR1 SGHTA and CDR2 FQGNSA. V lost 3 bases and J 9 bases, leaving 12 bases between the germline ends. CDR3 size: 13 residues.

Study-level results: Differences between HLA loci emerged in a later analysis of TCR association rates, with DRB1 most and HLA-C fewest.

This clonotype was sampled from a woman aged 40 to 50 in good health and CMV-seropositive. The V and J genes are TRBV7-2 and TRBJ2-1; maybe TRBD2 (6 bases). Sequencing was carried out using PBMCs. CDR3 amino acids: CASSFGGYGEQFF. The CDR3 nucleotides are TGTGCCAGCAGCTTTGGAGGGTACGGTGAGCAGTTCTTC.